Below, 17 T cell receptor beta chains from the same sample are listed, as sequenced in a study of control samples from healthy donors and cancer patients. Profiled with immunoSEQ multiplex PCR; TCRdb holds only in-frame clones, not every one. Of about 94,000 clones listed, 90% were seen once; the top ten hold more than 3.5%. Source material: blood. These receptors all stem from a woman aged 18-30 years in good health.

V and J are TRBV5-1 and TRBJ2-7; TRBD2 agrees at 7 bases. Germline V gene sequence: CDR1 SGHRS, CDR2 YFSETQ. This CDR3 contains 14 residues. V shed 3 bases, J shed 3 bases, and the junction held 6 bases outside the gene matches. The CDR3 DNA is TGCGCCAGCAGCTCCGCGGGGGTTGTCTACGAGCAGTACTTC. Its translation is CASSSAGVVYEQYF.

This chain uses TRBV6-5 with TRBJ2-7; D is tentatively TRBD1 or TRBD2 (5 bases each). Germline CDR1 is MNHEY and CDR2 is SVGAGI. The CDR3 length is 14 residues. Trimming took 0 bases from V and 2 from J, leaving 8 bases between them. CDR3 coding DNA: TGTGCCAGCAGTTACTCTGGGGGTCCCTACGAGCAGTACTTC. Amino acid sequence: CASSYSGGPYEQYF.

V gene TRBV5-1 combines with J gene TRBJ1-4, with 10 bases that match TRBD1. The ends lost 4 bases at V and 5 bases at J; junction bases unmatched: 14. CDR1 SGHRS and CDR2 YFSETQ come from the germline V gene. The CDR3 loop spans 18 amino acids. The CDR3 bases are TGCGCCAGCAGCCCCGCGGGACAGGGGTTTTGGGGAAATGAAAAACTGTTTTTT. As protein: CASSPAGQGFWGNEKLFF.

The chain employs TRBV7-2 and TRBJ2-1, with TRBD2 matching over 10 bases. The CDR3 contains 13 residues. CDR1 is SGHTA and CDR2 is FQGNSA in the germline V gene. V was clipped by 2 bases and J by 10 bases; unmatched bases: 2. The CDR3 reads CASSLKLAGEQFF. DNA of the CDR3: TGTGCCAGCAGCTTAAAACTAGCGGGGGAGCAGTTCTTC.

The chain recombines TRBV5-3 with TRBJ2-5; D is undetermined. TRBV5-3 is an ORF, and what it does is uncertain. The CDR3 covers 13 residues. Trimming stripped 3 bases from V and 2 bases from J, with 8 bases between. CDR3 loop: CARSSLRQETQYF. CDR3 nucleotides: TGTGCCAGAAGCTCCCTACGGCAAGAGACCCAGTACTTC.

Comments on this clone: The conserved closing phenylalanine or tryptophan is absent in this CDR3, likely reflecting a read error. It is unclear where the CDR3 begins or ends on the DNA, so no DNA is shown, and the CDR3 is as TCRdb lists it. The rearrangement uses TRBV19 and TRBJ2-7; the table's D call, TRBD2, has no DNA check behind it. The CDR3 length equals 9 residues, ends included. The germline V gene has CDR1 LNHDA and CDR2 SQIVND (reference sequence). This chain's CDR3 is CASSIRGED.

V is TRBV4-1 and J is TRBJ1-4, with D unclear. The CDR3 contains 15 residues. Trimming cost V 1 base and J 5 bases, with 11 bases left between them. Germline V gene lookup returns CDR1 MGHRA and CDR2 YSYEKL. CDR3 in DNA: TGCGCCAGCAGCCAAGTCGGTTTCGTGAATGAAAAACTGTTTTTT. This gives the protein CASSQVGFVNEKLFF.

The chain joins TRBV11-2 to TRBJ2-3; no reliable D call. Trimming took off 5 bases at V and 0 bases at J, with 6 bases between the two ends. This CDR3 is 13 amino acids long. CDR1 and CDR2 from the germline V gene are SGHAT and FQNNGV. In DNA, the CDR3 is TGTGCCAGCAGCCGCCGTAGCACAGATACGCAGTATTTT. It codes for CASSRRSTDTQYF.

The chain joins TRBV20-1 to TRBJ2-1; no reliable D call. Germline V gives CDR1 DFQATT, CDR2 SNEGSKA (reference sequence). Trimming removed 6 bases at V and 7 bases at J, with 10 bases between. This CDR3 is 11 amino acids long. CDR3: CSALLGNEQFF. CDR3 sequence (DNA): TGCAGTGCCCTACTGGGTAATGAGCAGTTCTTC.

The chain joins TRBV10-2 to TRBJ1-2; D not resolved. Trimming removed 2 bases at V and 6 bases at J, with 10 bases between. This CDR3 is built from 13 residues. Germline V CDR1 and CDR2: WSHSY, SAAADI. The DNA of the CDR3 is TGCGCCAGCAGTGAGCTGAGACAAGATGGCTACACCTTC. It specifies CASSELRQDGYTF.

This clone showed up just once. This chain uses TRBV5-1 with TRBJ1-1; 10 bases line up with TRBD1. CDR1 SGHRS and CDR2 YFSETQ come from the germline V gene. This CDR3 has 17 residues. J lost 4 bases, V lost 4 bases, and 13 bases had no gene match. The CDR3 bases are TGCGCCAGCAGCGGAAAACCTGACAGGGGGCTTAGCACTGAAGCTTTCTTT. Translated: CASSGKPDRGLSTEAFF.

This sequence joins TRBV9 and TRBJ2-1, with a weak D call TRBD2 (6 bases). The germline gives CDR1 SGDLS, CDR2 YYNGEE. Trimming took 4 bases from V and 2 from J, leaving 13 bases between them. The CDR3 covers 15 residues. The CDR3 DNA follows: TGTGCCAGCAGCACGCGGGACTCCACCTACAATGAGCAGTTCTTC. Amino acids: CASSTRDSTYNEQFF.

The rearrangement uses TRBV19 and TRBJ2-7; weak D call: TRBD1 (5 bases). Trimming left V 1 base short and J 6 bases short, with 10 bases between. The length of the CDR3 is 13 residues. In germline, CDR1 is LNHDA, CDR2 SQIVND (reference sequence). As DNA, the CDR3 is TGTGCCAGTAGTATAGTTCAGGGATTCGAGCAGTACTTC. Translation: CASSIVQGFEQYF.

J is TRBJ1-4 and V is TRBV6-1; TRBD1 is a possible D gene (5 bases). CDR1 is MNHNS, CDR2 SASEGT, per germline. Trimming pared 3 bases from V and 11 bases from J, leaving 10 bases between. The CDR3 loop spans 12 amino acids. The CDR3 region has the DNA TGTGCCAGCAGTGACAGGGAAGGCAAACTGTTTTTT. Protein sequence: CASSDREGKLFF.

V gene TRBV6-5 combines with J gene TRBJ1-1; the D is unclear. Germline V lookup: CDR1 MNHEY, CDR2 SVGAGI. The V and J ends lost 4 bases and 4 bases respectively, with 10 bases between them. This CDR3 is built from 13 residues. Here the CDR3 DNA reads TGTGCCAGCAGTTTCACCCGTGGCACTGAAGCTTTCTTT. Translated: CASSFTRGTEAFF.

The chain uses TRBV2 and TRBJ2-2; 15 bases agree with TRBD2. Germline CDR1 reads SNHLY; CDR2 reads FYNNEI. The length of the CDR3 is 17 residues. Trimming took 8 bases from V and 4 from J; bases not matched to a gene: 8. CDR3 protein: CASVPPGLAGGTGELFF. CDR3 nucleotide sequence: TGTGCCAGCGTACCTCCGGGACTAGCGGGGGGCACCGGGGAGCTGTTTTTT.

The table lists this clone with a count of one. The V gene is TRBV19, the J gene TRBJ2-7; D unclear. Germline V gene sequence: CDR1 LNHDA, CDR2 SQIVND (reference sequence). Trimming took 1 base from V and 3 from J, leaving 4 bases between them. CDR3 length equals 12 residues. In DNA form, the CDR3 reads TGTGCCAGTAGTATAGTGGGCTACGAGCAGTACTTC. It encodes CASSIVGYEQYF.